This T cell receptor beta chain is drawn from a study of blood T cell repertoires in COVID-19 (dated by TCRdb to the early 2020s). The study in broad terms: Collaborator samples came from the United States, Italy and Spain and covered acute and convalescent phases of COVID-19. Nearly every sample came with metadata listing a de-identified subject ID, COVID-19 status, age in years and sex. Samples came from the ongoing ImmuneRACE study (first 160 participants) plus 1,254 subjects from 6 global collaborators. Where available, HLA class I and class II types were taken from metadata supplied by the sample provider and were not determined by assay-based typing. The repertoires were released in a freely available public database intended as a resource for research on the immune response to SARS-CoV-2. Subjects who had been exposed to COVID-19, were actively infected with it, or had recovered from it provided the deeply sampled blood TCRbeta repertoires that made up the dataset. The material from the prospective study consisted of cDNA or gDNA derived from T cells, B-cell-depleted T cells, or PBMCs. What the authors observed across the whole study: The quantity of clinical and demographic metadata differed by source and by participant and was supplied without curation.

TCRbeta CDR3 regions were amplified from genomic DNA using the immunoSEQ Assay, a bias-controlled multiplex PCR. In the authors' own workflow: The number of nucleated cells in each sample was estimated from the amplification of reference gene primers within the assay. Sequence reads were collapsed and filtered to measure the absolute abundance of every unique TCRbeta CDR3 rearrangement. Productive Simpson clonality was computed per sample as the square root of Simpson's diversity index over productive rearrangements. The table comes from immuneACCESS by way of TCRdb, which keeps in-frame sequences with V and J called. Part of the clones is missing from these tables; in studies checked, under half for an unresolved V gene and the rest for unknown reasons. V, J and clone size are taken as reported in that table, and D and trimming were inferred from the DNA itself. This sample has fewer than 500,000 clones in its table, and 70% to 90% of those were observed once. The top ten constitute more than 0.7% of the sample.

One collaborating source in Seattle enrolled patients during active infection and followed them longitudinally through the course of disease. Whole blood was collected in K2EDTA tubes by collaborating institutions according to the institutions' own protocols. For TCRbeta analysis, collaborators shipped samples as frozen whole blood, isolated PBMCs, or DNA extracted from either of those sample types. V lost 3 bases and J lost 4 bases; the stretch between them is 10 bases long. From its cysteine to its phenylalanine, the CDR3 spans 13 amino acids. The entry retains the CDR3 DNA only, 39 bases that are in frame from base 1. The germline V gene supplies CDR1 SGHDT and CDR2 YYEEEE. Regarding this clone: The antigen this receptor binds is unknown. It has no much larger one-base neighbor in the sample; base qualities were not kept.

Specimen: peripheral blood. The chain was built from TRBV5-6 and TRBJ1-1; the D gene is possibly TRBD1, with 6 bases matching. The origin of this receptor is a young man with COVID-19, enrolled during active disease. This receptor carries the CDR3 CASSWKGVTEAFF. The nucleotide sequence reads TGTGCCAGCAGCTGGAAGGGGGTCACTGAAGCTTTCTTT.